The 17 T cell receptor beta chains below all came from one sample that was sequenced in a study of T cells in localized non-small cell lung cancer. Sequencing was performed with immunoSEQ multiplex PCR; in TCRdb, only in-frame clones are kept and a portion is missing. The table includes 70,000 to 90,000 clones, 75% to 85% detected once. The sequences come from peripheral blood, collected before any cancer treatment. These TCRs come from a female donor of 60 years or more with stage I lung adenocarcinoma.

J is TRBJ1-1 and V is TRBV5-4; D is unclear. The ends were cut back, 2 bases at V and 1 base at J, with 9 bases in the middle. In germline, CDR1 is SGHNT, CDR2 YYREEE (reference sequence). The length of the CDR3 is 14 residues. As DNA, the CDR3 is TGTGCCAGCAGCTTAGCGACCGCGAACACTGAAGCTTTCTTT. Encoded protein: CASSLATANTEAFF. The variable domain in full, completed from reference TRBV5-4 and TRBJ1-1, reads ETGVTQSPTHLIKTRGQQVTLRCSSQSGHNTVSWYQQALGQGPQFIFQYYREEENGRGNFPPRFSGLQFPNYSSELNVNALELDDSALYLCASSLATANTEAFFGQGTRLTVV.

The chain is built from TRBV28 and TRBJ2-1; the match to TRBD1 covers 7 bases. CDR3 length: 14 residues. V shed 2 bases and J 12 bases; nucleotides not matched to a gene: 10. Germline CDR1 and CDR2: MDHEN and SYDVKM. CDR3 coding DNA: TGTGCCAGCAGTTTAAGACAGGGCTGGGCCCGGCAGTTCTTC. Protein: CASSLRQGWARQFF.

The CDR3 sequence is CASSQGSLNTEAFF. As DNA, the CDR3 is TGCGCCAGCAGCCAAGGCAGTCTCAACACTGAAGCTTTCTTT. The rearrangement joins TRBV4-1 to TRBJ1-1, with D unclear. With 1 base removed from V and 2 bases from J, the gap between germline ends came to 8 bases. CDR3 length equals 14 residues. In germline, CDR1 is MGHRA, CDR2 YSYEKL.

The chain links TRBV14 to TRBJ1-2, with D perhaps matching TRBD1 (5 bases). V dropped 0 bases and J dropped 3 bases, with 8 bases sitting between them. Per the germline V gene, CDR1 is SGHDN and CDR2 is FVKESK. The CDR3 totals 14 residues. CDR3: CASSQDTGHYGYTF. CDR3 nucleotides: TGTGCCAGCAGCCAAGATACGGGGCACTATGGCTACACCTTC.

The V gene is TRBV20-1, the J gene TRBJ2-1, with TRBD2 matching over 8 bases. The CDR3 is made up of 11 amino acids. Germline V gene data show CDR1 as DFQATT and CDR2 as SNEGSKA (reference sequence). V lost 0 bases, J lost 14 bases, and 3 bases stayed unmatched. The CDR3 DNA reads TGCAGTGCTAGAGAGCGGGAGGAAGAGTTCTTC. Translating gives CSAREREEEFF.

This sequence joins TRBV7-3 and TRBJ2-2, with a possible D match to TRBD1 (5 bases). V lost 2 bases to trimming and J lost 6 bases, with 7 bases between them. The CDR3 is 13 residues long. Germline CDR1 is SGHTA and CDR2 is FQGTGA. The CDR3 region is CASSLLGAGELFF. CDR3 bases: TGTGCCAGCAGCTTATTAGGGGCCGGGGAGCTGTTTTTT.

The rearrangement joins TRBV6-5 to TRBJ1-5, with no clear D. Between the trimmed V and J ends, which lost 8 bases and 9 bases, there was a span of 11 bases. The germline CDR1 and CDR2 sequences are MNHEY and SVGAGI. The CDR3 covers 11 residues. The CDR3 coding sequence is TGTGCCAGCGGCCAGGCTCGGCCCCAGCATTTT. It codes for CASGQARPQHF.

The chain joins TRBV6-6 to TRBJ1-5; D gene uncertain. The CDR3 consists of 12 residues. Trimming removed 0 bases from V and 7 bases from J, with 4 bases in between. Germline V CDR1 and CDR2: MNHNY, SVGAGI (reference sequence). Here the CDR3 DNA reads TGTGCCAGCAGTTACTCGGGACAGCCCCAGCATTTT. Encoded protein: CASSYSGQPQHF.

This sequence joins TRBV19 and TRBJ2-1; the D gene could be TRBD1 or TRBD2 (5 bases each). Germline V gene data show CDR1 as LNHDA and CDR2 as SQIVND (reference sequence). Trimming pared 7 bases from V and 4 bases from J, leaving 14 bases between. The CDR3 contains 14 residues. Written as DNA, the CDR3 is TGTGCCAGTACTCCGGGACGGGGTTACAATGAGCAGTTCTTC. This gives the protein CASTPGRGYNEQFF. The full variable domain, in which reference TRBV19 and TRBJ2-1 provide the parts outside the CDR3, is DGGITQSPKYLFRKEGQNVTLSCEQNLNHDAMYWYRQDPGQGLRLIYYSQIVNDFQKGDIAEGYSVSREKKESFPLTVTSAQKNPTAFYLCASTPGRGYNEQFFGPGTRLTVL.

The chain uses TRBV19 and TRBJ2-1; 8 bases map to TRBD1. The CDR3 loop spans 14 amino acids. From germline, CDR1 is LNHDA and CDR2 SQIVND (reference sequence). The trim removed 7 bases at V and 7 bases at J, leaving 9 bases unmatched. CDR3 residues: CASTPQGVLNEQFF. CDR3 nucleotide sequence: TGTGCCAGTACCCCACAGGGGGTCTTGAATGAGCAGTTCTTC.

In this sample, this clone turned up once. J is TRBJ1-1 and V is TRBV19, with D maybe TRBD1 (6 bases). The CDR3 has 13 amino acids. CDR1 and CDR2 from the germline V gene are LNHDA and SQIVND (reference sequence). V was cut by 6 bases and J by 1 base, with 9 bases left in between. The CDR3 DNA follows: TGTGCCAGTAGCGACAGGCCGAACACTGAAGCTTTCTTT. It specifies CASSDRPNTEAFF.

The chain combines TRBV7-9 with TRBJ1-2; D is possibly TRBD1 (5 bases). CDR3 length: 15 residues. The V end lost 2 bases, the J end lost 6 bases, and 16 bases lay between the germline ends. Looked up from germline, CDR1 is SEHNR and CDR2 is FQNEAQ (reference sequence). CDR3 DNA sequence: TGTGCCAGCAGCTTACCGACGCAGGGAGCAAATGGCTACACCTTC. Translation gives CASSLPTQGANGYTF.

V usage is TRBV19 and J usage is TRBJ2-5, with D perhaps matching TRBD1 or TRBD2 (5 bases each). There are 14 residues in the CDR3. Germline loops: CDR1 LNHDA, CDR2 SQIVND (reference sequence). V lost 3 bases and J 2 bases, leaving 10 bases between the germline ends. In DNA, the CDR3 is TGTGCCAGTAGTATGTCTGGGGGTCAAGAGACCCAGTACTTC. It codes for CASSMSGGQETQYF.

The chain combines TRBV6-4 with TRBJ1-1; TRBD1 matches 7 bases. The CDR3 is made up of 14 amino acids. Germline V gene data show CDR1 as MRHNA and CDR2 as SNTAGT. With 4 bases clipped from V and 4 bases from J, the junction kept 6 bases outside the gene matches. The CDR3 reads CASSAKQGSTEAFF. In nucleotides, the CDR3 is TGTGCCAGCAGTGCCAAACAGGGGTCCACTGAAGCTTTCTTT.

This chain joins TRBV27 and TRBJ1-1; TRBD1 aligns across 7 bases. This CDR3 is 14 amino acids long. The V gene end was trimmed by 2 bases and the J gene end by 5 bases; junction bases not matched to a gene: 5. Germline V CDR1 and CDR2: MNHEY, SMNVEV (reference sequence). CDR3 amino acids: CASSLVRGATEAFF. CDR3 DNA: TGTGCCAGCAGTTTAGTCAGGGGGGCGACTGAAGCTTTCTTT.

The gene calls are TRBV19 and TRBJ2-2; 7 bases are shared with TRBD1. The germline V gene encodes CDR1 LNHDA and CDR2 SQIVND (reference sequence). J gave up 10 bases and V 0 bases, and 5 bases lay outside the gene matches. The CDR3 contains 14 residues. The CDR3 DNA follows: TGTGCCAGTAGTATAGAACAGGGGCAGGCGGAGCTGTTTTTT. This encodes CASSIEQGQAELFF.

The chain uses TRBV11-2 and TRBJ1-2; weak D call: TRBD1 (5 bases). Germline V gives CDR1 SGHAT, CDR2 FQNNGV. The CDR3 loop spans 13 amino acids. Trimming pared 8 bases from V and 1 base from J, leaving 11 bases between. CDR3 loop: CASSVQVNYGYTF. CDR3 in DNA: TGTGCCAGCTCAGTACAGGTTAACTATGGCTACACCTTC.